This entry lists 14 T cell receptor beta chains sequenced from one sample in a study of STAT5B mutations in CD4+ large granular lymphocyte leukemia. Profiling relied on immunoSEQ multiplex PCR, and the TCRdb table lists in-frame clones only, not all of them. The data show 30,000 or so clones, 60% to 85% seen once. Sequenced sample: CD4+ T cells from blood buffy coats. The receptors originated from a human donor in good health.

This clone was counted a single time. V is TRBV9 and J is TRBJ2-3; D is possibly TRBD2 (5 bases). In germline, CDR1 is SGDLS, CDR2 YYNGEE. V was pared by 0 bases and J by 3 bases, with 5 bases between. CDR3 length equals 13 residues. CDR3 DNA: TGTGCCAGCAGCGTAGCGGGAACAGATACGCAGTATTTT. Its translation is CASSVAGTDTQYF.

The chain employs TRBV6-5 and TRBJ2-3, with TRBD1 matching over 7 bases. V dropped 2 bases and J dropped 6; count of bases not matched to a gene: 2. The CDR3 runs 13 residues. Germline V gene sequence: CDR1 MNHEY, CDR2 SVGAGI. For the CDR3, the DNA is TGTGCCAGCAGTTACCAGGACAGGGATACGCAGTATTTT. Translating it yields CASSYQDRDTQYF.

V gene TRBV28 combines with J gene TRBJ2-3, with 14 bases that match TRBD2. The CDR3 covers 19 residues. CDR1 MDHEN and CDR2 SYDVKM come from the germline V gene. V was pared by 6 bases and J by 4 bases, with 15 bases of the junction left unmatched. CDR3: CASSLTGTSGRGGPDTQYF. The CDR3 DNA sequence: TGTGCCAGCAGCCTCACCGGGACTAGCGGGAGAGGGGGGCCAGATACGCAGTATTTT.

The genes are TRBV30 and TRBJ1-2, with D uncertain. CDR3 length: 14 amino acids. Germline CDR1 and CDR2: GTSNPN and SVGIG (reference sequence). V dropped 5 bases and J dropped 10 bases, with 23 bases sitting between them. The CDR3 protein is CAWLHPARAGSYTF. CDR3 sequence (DNA): TGTGCCTGGCTCCATCCAGCCCGGGCAGGATCCTACACCTTC.

The chain couples TRBV27 to TRBJ1-4, with D unclear. Trimming took 9 bases from V and 4 from J, leaving 24 bases between them. CDR1 is MNHEY and CDR2 is SMNVEV in the germline V gene (reference sequence). The CDR3 length is 17 residues. The CDR3 nucleotides read TGTGCCAGTTTCCCCCGATACGCCCAGCCCTTTAATGAAAAACTGTTTTTT. Translation: CASFPRYAQPFNEKLFF.

The chain combines TRBV5-1 with TRBJ1-1, with 7 bases identical to TRBD1. Germline trimming cut 4 bases from V and 5 bases from J; bases unmatched to any gene: 11. The CDR3 sequence is 15 residues long. Germline CDR1 SGHRS, CDR2 YFSETQ. CDR3 bases: TGCGCCAGCAGCCCCCCGACAGGGCTGGAGACTGAAGCTTTCTTT. It translates to CASSPPTGLETEAFF.

This clone was detected only a few times. The V call is TRBV2, the J call TRBJ1-6; no clear D gene. Trimming left V 5 bases short and J 0 bases short, with 11 bases between. The CDR3 spans 16 residues. Germline V CDR1 and CDR2: SNHLY, FYNNEI. The DNA of the CDR3 is TGTGCCAGCAGTTTGGGCAGCCGCTCCTATAATTCACCCCTCCACTTT. Translation gives CASSLGSRSYNSPLHF.

This clone was counted between two and nine times. The chain's CDR3 is CASSAGDSRTEAFF. CDR3 DNA sequence: TGTGCCAGCAGCGCCGGGGACAGCCGCACTGAAGCTTTCTTT. V is TRBV7-9 and J is TRBJ1-1; the match to TRBD1 covers 7 bases. The CDR3 has 14 amino acids. V shed 5 bases, J shed 4 bases, and the junction held 7 bases outside the gene matches. Germline V gene sequence: CDR1 SEHNR, CDR2 FQNEAQ (reference sequence).

The chain uses TRBV19 and TRBJ2-3; TRBD2 aligns across 7 bases. V shed 5 bases and J 1 base; nucleotides not matched to a gene: 3. The CDR3 has 14 residues. Germline V gene sequence: CDR1 LNHDA, CDR2 SQIVND (reference sequence). CDR3 nucleotides: TGTGCCAGTAGTGACCGGGGGGGCACAGATACGCAGTATTTT. Its protein is CASSDRGGTDTQYF.

The sample holds one count of this clone. The V call is TRBV28, the J call TRBJ2-7; no reliable D call. Germline V gives CDR1 MDHEN, CDR2 SYDVKM. The CDR3 has 15 amino acids. Trimming cost V 2 bases and J 2 bases, with 13 bases left between them. The CDR3 loop reads CASSLGAQETYEQYV. In nucleotides, the CDR3 is TGTGCCAGCAGTTTAGGTGCCCAGGAGACCTACGAGCAGTACGTC.

The chain carries TRBV19 and TRBJ1-2; the match to TRBD1 covers 9 bases. This CDR3 has 13 amino acids. Germline CDR1 reads LNHDA; CDR2 reads SQIVND (reference sequence). The trim removed 6 bases at V and 6 bases at J, leaving 5 bases unmatched. CDR3 protein: CASRRDREHGYTF. CDR3 sequence (DNA): TGTGCCAGTAGGCGGGACAGGGAACATGGCTACACCTTC.

The chain has TRBV25-1 and TRBJ1-2; no firm D call. Germline CDR1 MGHDK, CDR2 SYGVNS. V lost 5 bases, J lost 8 bases, and 18 bases lay in between. This CDR3 comprises 14 residues. CDR3 amino acids: CASSPATRYSGYTF. The CDR3, as DNA: TGTGCCAGCAGTCCCGCAACCCGGTATTCGGGCTACACCTTC.

This clone appeared a few times. The chain joins TRBV7-2 to TRBJ2-1; 11 nucleotides match TRBD2. This CDR3 comprises 16 residues. Trimming cost V 4 bases and J 12 bases; bases outside gene matches: 14. Per germline, CDR1 SGHTA and CDR2 FQGNSA. The CDR3 reads CASSSTLAGGTGGQFF. DNA of the CDR3: TGTGCCAGCAGCTCCACTCTAGCGGGGGGAACGGGAGGGCAGTTCTTC.

For the CDR3, the DNA is TGTGCCAGCAGTAGAACTTCAGGGGGTTCTAATGAAAAACTGTTTTTT. Translation gives CASSRTSGGSNEKLFF. The genes are TRBV28 and TRBJ1-4; 7 nucleotides match TRBD1. The CDR3 contains 16 residues. Germline loops: CDR1 MDHEN, CDR2 SYDVKM. The junction had 9 bases not matched to a gene; V was cut back by 5 bases and J by 3 bases.